This T cell receptor beta chain was documented in a study of cytomegalovirus exposure and HLA in healthy donors. Findings of the study overall: Rare sequences made up most TCRs, while some public TCRs were found in many donors. A later analysis found common viral pathogens apparently linked to several of the most significant clusters. Later analysis identified a missense DCLRE1C variant that was linked to TCR beta V- and J-gene trimming.

Germline lookup yields CDR1 SGHTA and CDR2 FQGTGA. CDR3 size: 16 residues. J lost 6 bases, V lost 5 bases, and 15 bases had no gene match. The PCR ran on 60 Vbeta and 13 Jbeta primers. In the study's own analysis: Roughly 11 million shared chains were among the 60 million to 80 million unique TCR beta chains that a later analysis counted. Sequenced by immunoSEQ multiplex PCR; TCRdb stores in-frame clones only, minus some. V, J and clone size are taken as reported in that table, and D and trimming were inferred from the DNA itself. The sample has 65,000 to 95,000 clones; around 77% are singletons. In regard to this clone: The antigen is not known.

The sequence derives from a man between 50 and 59 years old in good health and CMV-seronegative. The sequenced sample was PBMCs. The genes are TRBV7-3 and TRBJ1-1; TRBD1 aligns across 7 bases. CDR3 DNA sequence: TGTGCCAGCAGCCCGGACAGGCTAGGGAACCCGGCTGAAGCTTTCTTT. It yields the protein CASSPDRLGNPAEAFF.